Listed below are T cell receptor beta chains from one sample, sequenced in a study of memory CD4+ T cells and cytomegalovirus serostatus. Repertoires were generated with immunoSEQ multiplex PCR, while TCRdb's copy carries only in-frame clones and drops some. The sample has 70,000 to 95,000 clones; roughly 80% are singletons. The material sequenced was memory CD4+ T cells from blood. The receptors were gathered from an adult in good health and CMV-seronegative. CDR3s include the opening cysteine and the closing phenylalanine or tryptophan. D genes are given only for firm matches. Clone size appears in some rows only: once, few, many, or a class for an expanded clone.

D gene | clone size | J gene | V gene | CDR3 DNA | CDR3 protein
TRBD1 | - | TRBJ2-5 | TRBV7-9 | TGTGCCAGCACCCCCGAAAGGACAGGGGGCAGAGAGACCCAGTACTTC | CASTPERTGGRETQYF
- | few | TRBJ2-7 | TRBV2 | TGTGCCAGCAGCGGGCCCCTGAGCTCCTACGAGCAGTACTTC | CASSGPLSSYEQYF
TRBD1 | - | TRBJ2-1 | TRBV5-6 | TGTGCCAGCAGCGCGACAGGGAACTCCTACAATGAGCAGTTCTTC | CASSATGNSYNEQFF
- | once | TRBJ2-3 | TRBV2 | TGTGCCAGCACTGAGGGCTCGGGGGCCCATACGCAGTATTTT | CASTEGSGAHTQYF
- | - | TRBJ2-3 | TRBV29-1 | TGCAGCGTTGTGGTCGGGGGCTTGGATACGCAGTATTTT | CSVVVGGLDTQYF
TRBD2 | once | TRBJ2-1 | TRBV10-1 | TGCGCCAGCAGTGAGAGGGCTAGCGGGGACGCTTACAATGAGCAGTTCTTC | CASSERASGDAYNEQFF
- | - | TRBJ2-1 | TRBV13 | TGTGCCAGCAGCTTCGGGGCGGGGCAGAATGAGCAGTTCTTC | CASSFGAGQNEQFF
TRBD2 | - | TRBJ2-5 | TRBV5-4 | TGTGCCAGCAGCCCCCAGGGACTAGCGGGGGAGACCCAGTACTTC | CASSPQGLAGETQYF
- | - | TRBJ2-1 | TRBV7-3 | TGTGCCAGCAGTACAGGGTTCAATGAGCAGTTCTTC | CASSTGFNEQFF
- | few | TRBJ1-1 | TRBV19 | TGTGCCAGTAGTATGTCCAGGGCTGGGACTGAAGCTTTCTTT | CASSMSRAGTEAFF
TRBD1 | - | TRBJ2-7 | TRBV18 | TGTGCCAGCTCACGGGCCACGGACAGGGGAGGGAACGAGCAGTACTTC | CASSRATDRGGNEQYF
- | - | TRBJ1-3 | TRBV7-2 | TGTGCCAGCAGCTTAGGGCGCACTTTTGGAAACACCATATATTTT | CASSLGRTFGNTIYF
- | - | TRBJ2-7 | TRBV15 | TGTGCCACCAGCACTCCCCCTTTGGGGGAGCAGTACTTC | CATSTPPLGEQYF
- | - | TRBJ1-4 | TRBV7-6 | TGTGCCAGCAGAAGTGGGACTAATGAAAAACTGTTTTTT | CASRSGTNEKLFF
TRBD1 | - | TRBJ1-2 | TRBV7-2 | TGTGCCAGCAGCCCACGGACAGGGGAAGGCTATGGCTACACCTTC | CASSPRTGEGYGYTF
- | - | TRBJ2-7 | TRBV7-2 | TGTGCCAGCAGCTTAGATTTAGGCTCTTACACCTACGAGCAGTACTTC | CASSLDLGSYTYEQYF
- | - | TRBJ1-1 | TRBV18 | TGTGCCAGCTCACCATTAGGGAGAGTGGACACTGAAGCTTTCTTT | CASSPLGRVDTEAFF
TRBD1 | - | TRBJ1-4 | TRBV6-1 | TGTGCCAGCAGTGAACCGAACAGGGGGAAACTGTTTTTT | CASSEPNRGKLFF
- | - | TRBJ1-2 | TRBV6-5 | TGTGCCAGCTTTGGGGAGGGTAACTATGGCTACACCTTC | CASFGEGNYGYTF
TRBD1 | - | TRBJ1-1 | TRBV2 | TGTGCCAGCAGGAGTCTTAACAGGGGGCGCGGGTCCGCAGCTTTCTTT | CASRSLNRGRGSAAFF
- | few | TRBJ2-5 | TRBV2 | TGTGCCTCCGGACTCGTTCAAGAGACCCAGTACTTC | CASGLVQETQYF
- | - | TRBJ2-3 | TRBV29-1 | TGCAGCGTTGAATTGGGGCGCGCAGATACGCAGTATTTT | CSVELGRADTQYF
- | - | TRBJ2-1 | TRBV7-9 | TGTGCCAGCAGCTTCGGGGAGCGGTACTACAATGAGCAGTTCTTC | CASSFGERYYNEQFF
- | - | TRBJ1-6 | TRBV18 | TGTGCCAGCTCACCTCCCTCTTATAATTCACCCCTCCACTTT | CASSPPSYNSPLHF
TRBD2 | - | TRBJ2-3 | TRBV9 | TGTGCCAGCAGCGCCCCTCGGGGGGGTAGCACAGATACGCAGTATTTT | CASSAPRGGSTDTQYF
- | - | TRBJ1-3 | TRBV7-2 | TGTGCCAGCAGCTTTATGTGGAGCGGAAACACCATATATTTT | CASSFMWSGNTIYF
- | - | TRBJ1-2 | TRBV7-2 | TGTGCCAGCACGCTGGGACGGAACAACTATGGCTACACCTTC | CASTLGRNNYGYTF